The next 16 T cell receptor beta chains were all read from a single sample in a study of identifying expanded T cells in peripheral blood. Clones were sequenced by immunoSEQ multiplex PCR, and TCRdb holds only the in-frame ones, with some missing. This sample has about 90,000 clones, with roughly 86% found just once. Sequenced material: blood. These receptors came from a person aged 18-70 years in good health.

J is TRBJ1-2 and V is TRBV5-6; tentatively, D is TRBD1 (6 bases). Trimming took off 1 base at V and 3 bases at J, with 7 bases between the two ends. Germline V CDR1 and CDR2: SGHDT, YYEEEE. The CDR3 length is 13 residues. CDR3 residues: CASSLRGDYGYTF. CDR3 DNA: TGTGCCAGCAGCTTGAGGGGGGACTATGGCTACACCTTC.

This chain joins TRBV19 and TRBJ1-1; D is undetermined. The CDR3 loop spans 14 amino acids. V lost 1 base, J lost 3 bases, and 9 bases lay in between. Germline CDR1 is LNHDA and CDR2 is SQIVND (reference sequence). Here the CDR3 DNA reads TGTGCCAGTAGTATAGGGGAGAGACACACTGAAGCTTTCTTT. It is translated as CASSIGERHTEAFF.

For the CDR3, the DNA is TGTGCCAGCAGACCAGATTCCGCAGATACGCAGTATTTT. It translates to CASRPDSADTQYF. The chain combines TRBV5-6 with TRBJ2-3; D unresolved. This CDR3 is built from 13 residues. Trimming pared 5 bases from V and 4 bases from J, leaving 11 bases between. Germline CDR1 and CDR2: SGHDT and YYEEEE.

The chain is built from TRBV11-2 and TRBJ2-3; a weak D match, TRBD2 (6 bases). The germline gives CDR1 SGHAT, CDR2 FQNNGV. The CDR3 covers 16 residues. V gave up 2 bases and J gave up 1 base, with 13 bases separating them. The CDR3 reads CASSLKDYLGTDTQYF. The DNA for the CDR3 is TGTGCCAGCAGCTTAAAGGACTACCTAGGCACAGATACGCAGTATTTT.

This clone was recorded only once. CDR3 sequence (DNA): TGTGCCAGCAGCTATGTGGGACAAACTTTGAACTATGGCTACACCTTC. Translated: CASSYVGQTLNYGYTF. This chain connects TRBV28 to TRBJ1-2; D perhaps matches TRBD1 (6 bases). CDR3 length: 16 residues. Per germline, CDR1 MDHEN and CDR2 SYDVKM. Trimming cost V 6 bases and J 2 bases, with 19 bases left between them.

DNA of the CDR3: TGCGCCAGCAGAGCCCAAGAGACCCAGTACTTC. This sequence encodes CASRAQETQYF. This rearrangement joins TRBV5-1 to TRBJ2-5; D is undetermined. Germline V gene sequence: CDR1 SGHRS, CDR2 YFSETQ. CDR3 length equals 11 residues. V lost 5 bases to trimming and J lost 1 base, with 3 bases between them.

This chain joins TRBV19 and TRBJ2-7; D unresolved. V lost 3 bases, J lost 1 base, and 10 bases lay in between. Germline CDR1 reads LNHDA; CDR2 reads SQIVND (reference sequence). The length of the CDR3 is 14 residues. The CDR3 reads CASSIAQGSYEQYF. In nucleotides, the CDR3 is TGTGCCAGTAGTATCGCTCAAGGGTCCTACGAGCAGTACTTC.

This chain connects TRBV2 to TRBJ1-5; D is unresolved. V shed 6 bases and J shed 5 bases, with 11 bases lying between them. Germline loops: CDR1 SNHLY, CDR2 FYNNEI. The CDR3 is made up of 13 amino acids. CDR3 residues: CASRPPTDQPQHF. The CDR3 DNA reads as TGTGCCAGCAGGCCGCCCACAGATCAGCCCCAGCATTTT. The full variable domain, its missing parts supplied by reference TRBV2 and TRBJ1-5, is EPEVTQTPSHQVTQMGQEVILRCVPISNHLYFYWYRQILGQKVEFLVSFYNNEISEKSEIFDDQFSVERPDGSNFTLKIRSTKLEDSAMYFCASRPPTDQPQHFGDGTRLSIL.

This chain connects TRBV5-6 to TRBJ2-5; D might be TRBD2 (5 bases). The V gene lost 4 bases and the J gene lost 7 bases, with 17 bases spanning the gap. Germline CDR1 reads SGHDT; CDR2 reads YYEEEE. CDR3 length equals 14 residues. The CDR3: CASSVGGGVGTQYF. For the CDR3, the DNA is TGTGCCAGCAGCGTGGGTGGAGGAGTGGGGACCCAGTACTTC. The full variable domain, with the rest looked up from reference TRBV5-6 and TRBJ2-5, is DAGVTQSPTHLIKTRGQQVTLRCSPKSGHDTVSWYQQALGQGPQFIFQYYEEEERQRGNFPDRFSGHQFPNYSSELNVNALLLGDSALYLCASSVGGGVGTQYFGPGTRLLVL.

This rearrangement joins TRBV7-9 to TRBJ1-2; possible D gene TRBD1, 5 bases. Germline CDR1 is SEHNR and CDR2 is FQNEAQ (reference sequence). The CDR3 has 14 amino acids. The V end was cut by 6 bases, the J end by 2 bases, with 13 bases between. CDR3 residues: CASRDSGRNYGYTF. For the CDR3, the DNA is TGTGCCAGCAGAGATTCGGGACGCAACTATGGCTACACCTTC.

The chain employs TRBV11-2 and TRBJ1-2; D not certain. This CDR3 region has 11 residues. Trimming cost V 1 base and J 6 bases, with 3 bases left between them. Germline V gene lookup returns CDR1 SGHAT and CDR2 FQNNGV. The CDR3 loop reads CASSLVDGYTF. The CDR3 DNA is TGTGCCAGCAGCTTAGTTGATGGCTACACCTTC.

V and J are TRBV5-8 and TRBJ2-3; no definite D call. V was shortened by 0 bases and J by 0 bases, with 14 bases between the two germline ends. There are 17 residues in the CDR3. Germline V gives CDR1 SGHTS, CDR2 YDEGEE. CDR3 sequence (DNA): TGTGCCAGCAGCTTGGCCCTCCAAGAAGTAAGCACAGATACGCAGTATTTT. It translates to CASSLALQEVSTDTQYF.

This clone was recorded a few times. The chain recombines TRBV4-3 with TRBJ2-3, with 11 bases that match TRBD1. V lost 0 bases and J lost 8; bases outside the gene matches: 10. Looked up from germline, CDR1 is LGHNA and CDR2 is YSLEER. The CDR3 sequence is 17 residues long. CDR3 region: CASSQDLDRGRLGTQYF. The CDR3, as DNA: TGCGCCAGCAGCCAAGATCTGGACAGGGGGCGTTTGGGTACGCAGTATTTT.

This clone has just a few counts. The chain has TRBV30 and TRBJ1-6, with a tentative D call TRBD1 (5 bases). This CDR3 region has 12 residues. Germline V gene lookup returns CDR1 GTSNPN and CDR2 SVGIG (reference sequence). The V end lost 4 bases, the J end lost 6 bases, and 7 bases lay between the germline ends. The CDR3 sequence is CAWKGINSPLHF. In DNA form, the CDR3 reads TGTGCCTGGAAGGGGATTAATTCACCCCTCCACTTT.

As to this clone: One end of the junction fails to match germline, which may point to a read error. V is TRBV10-3 and J is TRBJ2-5; 14 bases agree with TRBD2. The CDR3 consists of 14 residues. Looked up from germline, CDR1 is ENHRY and CDR2 is SYGVKD. CDR3 region: CAISEGTSGGPPHF. In DNA, the CDR3 is TGTGCCATCAGTGAGGGGACTAGCGGGGGCCCCCCCCACTTC.

This chain uses TRBV30 with TRBJ1-5; no firm D call. CDR3 length equals 13 residues. The germline V gene has CDR1 GTSNPN and CDR2 SVGIG (reference sequence). V gave up 1 base and J gave up 2 bases, with 6 bases separating them. CDR3 residues: CAWSAAGNQPQHF. The CDR3 nucleotides read TGTGCCTGGAGTGCAGCAGGCAATCAGCCCCAGCATTTT.